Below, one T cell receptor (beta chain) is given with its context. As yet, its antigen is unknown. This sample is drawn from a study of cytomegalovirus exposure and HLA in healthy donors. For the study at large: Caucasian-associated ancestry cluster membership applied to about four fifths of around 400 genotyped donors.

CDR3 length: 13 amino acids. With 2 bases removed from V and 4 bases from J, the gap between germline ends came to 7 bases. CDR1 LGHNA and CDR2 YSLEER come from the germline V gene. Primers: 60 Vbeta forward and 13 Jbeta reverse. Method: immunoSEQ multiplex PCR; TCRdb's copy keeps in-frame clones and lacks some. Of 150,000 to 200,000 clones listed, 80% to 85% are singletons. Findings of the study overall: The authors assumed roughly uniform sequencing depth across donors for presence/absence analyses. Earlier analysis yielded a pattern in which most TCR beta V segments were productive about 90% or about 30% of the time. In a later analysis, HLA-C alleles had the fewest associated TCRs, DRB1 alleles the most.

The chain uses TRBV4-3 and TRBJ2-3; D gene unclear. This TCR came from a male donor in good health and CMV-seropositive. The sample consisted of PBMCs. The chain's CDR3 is CASSQSESDTQYF. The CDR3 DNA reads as TGCGCCAGCAGCCAATCAGAATCAGATACGCAGTATTTT.